Described below is a single TCR beta chain sequence and its context. The data stem from a study of blood T cell repertoires in COVID-19. Study overall: Samples came from the United States, Italy and Spain, spanning acute and convalescent COVID-19. The cDNA or gDNA used as material had been derived from T cells, B-cell-depleted T cells, or PBMCs.

The CDR3 is 15 amino acids. Trimming left V 6 bases short and J 4 bases short, with 18 bases between. CDR1 is LGHNA and CDR2 is YSLEER in the germline V gene. As originally analysed: Reference gene primers were amplified, and this amplification served to estimate nucleated cell counts. The data were produced by immunoSEQ multiplex PCR, yet TCRdb's version contains in-frame clones alone and is incomplete. The D gene and trimming were derived from the DNA, and the V and J assignments and clone size from that table. Of 40,000 or so clones in the sample, around 90% were seen once. What was sequenced was peripheral blood. The chain carries TRBV4-3 and TRBJ1-2, with a tentative D call TRBD1 (6 bases). The receptor comes from a human donor in a cohort sampled during active COVID-19. The chain's CDR3 is CASSQRTESSYGYTF. CDR3 in DNA: TGCGCCAGCAGTCAGCGGACAGAGTCTTCCTATGGCTACACCTTC.